These 5 T cell receptor beta chains came from one sample sequenced in a study of T cells after yellow fever vaccination. MiXCR, run by TCRdb on the 5' RACE reads, gives a single entry per CDR3 protein. Found here are around 530,000 distinct CDR3 sequences, about 17% of them singletons; the top ten hold roughly 17%. The sequencing here drew on PBMCs, taken less than 6 days after the first yellow fever vaccination. The source of these receptors is a man aged 18 to 35 who received the YFV17D yellow fever vaccine.

This clonotype has only a few counts. V is TRBV5-1 and J is TRBJ1-2; perhaps TRBD1 as D (5 bases). V was clipped by 2 bases and J by 0 bases, with 11 bases between them. This CDR3 comprises 15 residues. Germline loops: CDR1 SGHRS, CDR2 YFSETQ. CDR3 protein: CASSFYPDTNYGYTF. The CDR3 DNA follows: TGCGCCAGCAGCTTTTACCCGGACACTAACTATGGCTACACCTTC.

This clonotype showed up just a few times. The V call is TRBV7-2, the J call TRBJ1-1; 9 bases fit TRBD1. Trimming at V came to 2 bases and at J to 2 bases, leaving 3 bases not matched to a gene. The CDR3 covers 15 residues. CDR1 and CDR2 from the germline V gene are SGHTA and FQGNSA. The CDR3 loop is CASSLWGQGNTEAFF. The CDR3 nucleotides are TGTGCCAGCAGCTTATGGGGACAGGGTAACACTGAAGCTTTCTTT.

The rearrangement uses TRBV7-9 and TRBJ1-2; 9 nucleotides align to TRBD1. Looked up from germline, CDR1 is SEHNR and CDR2 is FQNEAQ (reference sequence). The CDR3 is 16 residues long. The trim removed 0 bases at V and 6 bases at J, leaving 8 bases unmatched. The CDR3, as DNA: TGTGCCAGCAGCTTAGCCTCGGACAGGGGAATGGATGGCTACACCTTC. The encoded protein is CASSLASDRGMDGYTF.

There are a few counts of this clonotype. V gene TRBV4-3 combines with J gene TRBJ2-5; D is perhaps TRBD2 (5 bases). Per the germline V gene, CDR1 is LGHNA and CDR2 is YSLEER. The CDR3 has 14 residues. V lost 4 bases and J lost 5, with 14 bases in between. The CDR3 DNA reads as TGCGCCAGCAGCCCCGAGACTATGGGGGAGACCCAGTACTTC. This sequence encodes CASSPETMGETQYF.

The CDR3 DNA reads TGTGCCAGCAGCGTTGCAACAGGGGCGAGCTACACCTTC. Encoded protein: CASSVATGASYTF. The chain recombines TRBV9 with TRBJ1-2, with 7 nucleotides matching TRBD1. CDR1 is SGDLS and CDR2 is YYNGEE in the germline V gene. The V gene end was trimmed by 2 bases and the J gene end by 9 bases; junction bases not matched to a gene: 7. This CDR3 contains 13 residues.